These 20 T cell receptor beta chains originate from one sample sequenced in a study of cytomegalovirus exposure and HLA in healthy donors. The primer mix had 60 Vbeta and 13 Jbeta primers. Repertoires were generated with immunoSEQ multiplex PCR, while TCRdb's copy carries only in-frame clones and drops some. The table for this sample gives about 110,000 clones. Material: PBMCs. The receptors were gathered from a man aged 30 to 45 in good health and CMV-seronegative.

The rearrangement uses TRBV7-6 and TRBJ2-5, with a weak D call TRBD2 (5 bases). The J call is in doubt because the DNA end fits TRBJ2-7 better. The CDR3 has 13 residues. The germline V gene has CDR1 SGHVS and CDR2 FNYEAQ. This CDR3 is CASSLARDGEQYF. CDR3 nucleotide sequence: TGTGCCAGCAGCTTAGCACGGGATGGCGAGCAGTACTTC.

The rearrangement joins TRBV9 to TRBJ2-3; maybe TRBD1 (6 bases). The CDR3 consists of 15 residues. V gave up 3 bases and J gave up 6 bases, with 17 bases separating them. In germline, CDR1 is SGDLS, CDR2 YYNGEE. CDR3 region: CASSARDNRGDTQYF. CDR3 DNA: TGTGCCAGCAGCGCCCGTGATAATAGGGGGGATACGCAGTATTTT.

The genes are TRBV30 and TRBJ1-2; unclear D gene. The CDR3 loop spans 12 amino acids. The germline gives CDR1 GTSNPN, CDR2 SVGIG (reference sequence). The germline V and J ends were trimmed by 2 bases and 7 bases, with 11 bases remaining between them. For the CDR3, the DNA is TGTGCCTGGAGTTCCCGGGGTGGTGGCTACACCTTC. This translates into CAWSSRGGGYTF.

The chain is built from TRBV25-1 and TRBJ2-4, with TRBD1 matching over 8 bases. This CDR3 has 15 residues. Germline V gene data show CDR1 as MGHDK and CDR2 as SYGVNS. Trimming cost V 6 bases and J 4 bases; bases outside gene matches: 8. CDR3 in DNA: TGTGCCAGCAGCGACCCAAGACAGGGGAAAAACATTCAGTACTTC. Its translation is CASSDPRQGKNIQYF.

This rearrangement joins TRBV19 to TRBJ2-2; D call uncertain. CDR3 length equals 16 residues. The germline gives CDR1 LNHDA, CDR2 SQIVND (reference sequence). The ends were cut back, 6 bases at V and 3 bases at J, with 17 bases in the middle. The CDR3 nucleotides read TGTGCCAGTAGGACGCCTATGGGCGAACACACCGGGGAGCTGTTTTTT. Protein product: CASRTPMGEHTGELFF.

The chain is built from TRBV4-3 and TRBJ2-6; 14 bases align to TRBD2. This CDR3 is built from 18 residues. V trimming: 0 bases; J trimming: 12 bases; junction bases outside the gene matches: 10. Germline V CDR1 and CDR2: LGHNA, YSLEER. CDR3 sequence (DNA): TGCGCCAGCAGCCAAGATCTTTTGGGACTAGCGGGGGACGGCGTCCTGACTTTC. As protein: CASSQDLLGLAGDGVLTF.

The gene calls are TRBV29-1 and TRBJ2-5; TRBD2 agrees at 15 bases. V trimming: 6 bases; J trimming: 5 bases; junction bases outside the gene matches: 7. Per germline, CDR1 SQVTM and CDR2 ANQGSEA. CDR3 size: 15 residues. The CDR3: CSVPGLAGGGETQYF. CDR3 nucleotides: TGCAGCGTCCCGGGACTAGCGGGGGGCGGGGAGACCCAGTACTTC.

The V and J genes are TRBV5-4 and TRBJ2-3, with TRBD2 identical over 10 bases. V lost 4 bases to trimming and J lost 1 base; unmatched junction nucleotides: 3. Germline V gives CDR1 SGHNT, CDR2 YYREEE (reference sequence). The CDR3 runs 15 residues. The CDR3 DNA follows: TGTGCCAGCAGCCCCGGGACTAGCGGCACAGATACGCAGTATTTT. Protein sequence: CASSPGTSGTDTQYF.

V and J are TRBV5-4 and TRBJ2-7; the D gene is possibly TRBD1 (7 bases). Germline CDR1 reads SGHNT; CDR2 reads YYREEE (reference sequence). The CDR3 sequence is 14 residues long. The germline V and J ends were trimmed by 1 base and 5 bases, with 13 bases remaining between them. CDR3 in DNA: TGTGCCAGCAGCTTGACAGGGGAGGCCCACGAGCAGTACTTC. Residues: CASSLTGEAHEQYF.

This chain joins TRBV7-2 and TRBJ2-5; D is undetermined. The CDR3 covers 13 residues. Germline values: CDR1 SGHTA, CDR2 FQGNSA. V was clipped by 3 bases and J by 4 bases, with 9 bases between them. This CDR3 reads CASSLRHTETQYF. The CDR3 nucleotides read TGTGCCAGCAGCTTGAGACATACAGAGACCCAGTACTTC.

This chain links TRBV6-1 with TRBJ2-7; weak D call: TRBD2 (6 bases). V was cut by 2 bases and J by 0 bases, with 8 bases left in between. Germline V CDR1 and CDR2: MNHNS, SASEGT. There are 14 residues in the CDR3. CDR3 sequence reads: CASSEMGGSYEQYF. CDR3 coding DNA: TGTGCCAGCAGTGAAATGGGGGGCTCCTACGAGCAGTACTTC.

The CDR3 DNA follows: TGCGCCAGCAGCTTGGCCTCCGGGACAGACAATGAGCAGTTCTTC. The encoded protein is CASSLASGTDNEQFF. This chain uses TRBV5-1 with TRBJ2-1, with 7 bases lining up with TRBD1. V trimming: 0 bases; J trimming: 5 bases; junction bases outside the gene matches: 5. Germline CDR1 and CDR2: SGHRS and YFSETQ. This CDR3 is built from 15 residues.

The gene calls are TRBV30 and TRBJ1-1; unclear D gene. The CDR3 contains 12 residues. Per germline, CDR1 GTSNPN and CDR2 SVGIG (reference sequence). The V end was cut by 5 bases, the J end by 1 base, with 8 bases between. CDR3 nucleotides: TGTGCCTGGGGTCGGGAGAACACTGAAGCTTTCTTT. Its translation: CAWGRENTEAFF.

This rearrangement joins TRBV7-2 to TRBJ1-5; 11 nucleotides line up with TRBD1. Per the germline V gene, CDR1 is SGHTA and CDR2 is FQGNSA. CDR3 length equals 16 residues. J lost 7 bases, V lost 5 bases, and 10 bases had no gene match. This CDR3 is CASSQTGQGARQPQHF. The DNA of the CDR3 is TGTGCCAGCAGCCAAACTGGACAGGGGGCGCGACAGCCCCAGCATTTT.

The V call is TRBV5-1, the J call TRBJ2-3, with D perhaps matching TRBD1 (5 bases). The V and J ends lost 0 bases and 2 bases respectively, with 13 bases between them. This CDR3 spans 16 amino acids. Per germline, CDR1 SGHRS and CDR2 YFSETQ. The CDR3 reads CASSLGRAGNTDTQYF. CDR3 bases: TGCGCCAGCAGCTTGGGCAGGGCAGGGAACACAGATACGCAGTATTTT. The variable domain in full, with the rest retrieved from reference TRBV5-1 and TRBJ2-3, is KAGVTQTPRYLIKTRGQQVTLSCSPISGHRSVSWYQQTPGQGLQFLFEYFSETQRNKGNFPGRFSGRQFSNSRSEMNVSTLELGDSALYLCASSLGRAGNTDTQYFGPGTRLTVL.

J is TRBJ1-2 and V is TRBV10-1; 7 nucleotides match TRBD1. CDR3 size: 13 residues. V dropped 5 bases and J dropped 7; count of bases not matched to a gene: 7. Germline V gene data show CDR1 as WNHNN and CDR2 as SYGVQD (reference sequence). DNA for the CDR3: TGCGCCAGCAGTTCTGACAGGGTCGGTGGCTACACCTTC. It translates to CASSSDRVGGYTF.

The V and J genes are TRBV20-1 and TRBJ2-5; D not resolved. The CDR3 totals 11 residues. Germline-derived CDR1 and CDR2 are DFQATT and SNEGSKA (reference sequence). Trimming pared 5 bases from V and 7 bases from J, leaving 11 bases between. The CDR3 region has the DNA TGCAGTGCTCCCAACCCCGGGACCCAGTACTTC. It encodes CSAPNPGTQYF.

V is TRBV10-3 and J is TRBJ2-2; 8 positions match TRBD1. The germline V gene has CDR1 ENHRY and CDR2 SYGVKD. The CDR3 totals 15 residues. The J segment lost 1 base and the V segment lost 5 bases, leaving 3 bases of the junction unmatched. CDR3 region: CAISPQGGNTGELFF. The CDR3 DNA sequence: TGTGCCATCAGTCCACAGGGGGGGAACACCGGGGAGCTGTTTTTT.

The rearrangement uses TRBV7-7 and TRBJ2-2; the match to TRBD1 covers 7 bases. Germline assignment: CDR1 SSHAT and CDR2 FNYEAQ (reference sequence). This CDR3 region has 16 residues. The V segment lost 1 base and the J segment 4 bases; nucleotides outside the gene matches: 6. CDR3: CASSLGSPGGTGELFF. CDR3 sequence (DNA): TGTGCCAGCAGCTTAGGTTCCCCAGGGGGCACCGGGGAGCTGTTTTTT.

The chain's CDR3 is CASSPGQGRTDTQYF. CDR3 nucleotides: TGCGCCAGCAGTCCAGGACAGGGACGCACAGATACGCAGTATTTT. The chain has TRBV5-1 and TRBJ2-3, with 8 positions matching TRBD1. The germline gives CDR1 SGHRS, CDR2 YFSETQ. CDR3 size: 15 residues. J was trimmed by 1 base and V by 5 bases; bases with no gene match: 6.